The next 9 T cell receptor beta chains were all read from a single sample in a study of T cell repertoires in cytomegalovirus infection. In TCRdb, the reads were re-called with MiXCR into one record per CDR3 protein. The table lists some 920,000 distinct CDR3 sequences, about a third of them singletons. These receptors' targets are unknown. Sequenced here: cultured CD8+ T cells from PBMCs, sampled from culture after CMV antigen stimulation. The receptors were sampled from a human donor in good health (CMV status not recorded). Some clones in this sample may be carry-over from other donors' samples.

This clonotype came up a few times. The chain uses TRBV11-2 and TRBJ2-1; D ambiguous. This CDR3 has 16 residues. Trimming left V 3 bases short and J 0 bases short, with 12 bases between. Germline CDR1 SGHAT, CDR2 FQNNGV. The CDR3 spells CASSLAVSHSYNEQFF. The CDR3 bases are TGTGCCAGCAGCTTGGCGGTATCACACTCCTACAATGAGCAGTTCTTC.

The rearrangement links TRBV7-9 to TRBJ2-7, with D hard to call. The V gene's germline CDR1 is SEHNR and CDR2 FQNEAQ (reference sequence). V was cut by 5 bases and J by 0 bases, with 5 bases left in between. CDR3 length: 12 amino acids. This chain's CDR3 is CASSALSYEQYV. Written as DNA, the CDR3 is TGTGCCAGCAGCGCTCTCTCCTACGAGCAGTACGTC.

About this clonotype: The junction shows a germline mismatch at one end, possibly a read error. This CDR3 reads CTSSLGPGELFF. As DNA, the CDR3 is TGTACCAGTAGTCTAGGTCCCGGGGAGCTGTTTTTT. The chain has TRBV12-3 or TRBV12-4 and TRBJ2-2; D unclear. The CDR3 contains 12 residues.

J is TRBJ1-2 and V is TRBV27; D is perhaps TRBD1 (5 bases). In germline, CDR1 is MNHEY, CDR2 SMNVEV (reference sequence). V was pared by 7 bases and J by 5 bases, with 17 bases between. The CDR3 is made up of 14 amino acids. The CDR3 DNA sequence: TGTGCCAGCACCCCCCGGCAGGGTTGGTATGGCTACACCTTC. As protein: CASTPRQGWYGYTF.

This clonotype was observed a few times. V and J are TRBV2 and TRBJ2-1, with unresolved D. V was shortened by 7 bases and J by 9 bases, with 10 bases between the two germline ends. CDR3 length: 11 amino acids. Germline CDR1 SNHLY, CDR2 FYNNEI. CDR3 in amino acids: CASNYGIEQFF. CDR3 sequence (DNA): TGTGCCAGCAACTATGGGATTGAGCAGTTCTTC.

The genes are TRBV27 and TRBJ2-7; 13 bases match TRBD2. There are 15 residues in the CDR3. The junction had 7 bases not matched to a gene; V was cut back by 6 bases and J by 5 bases. Germline CDR1 is MNHEY and CDR2 is SMNVEV (reference sequence). DNA of the CDR3: TGTGCCAGCAGGGAGGGACTAGCGGGGTCCCACGAGCAGTACGTC. It is translated as CASREGLAGSHEQYV.

To note about this clonotype: A much bigger clone sits one base away, suggesting this may be a read error. This sequence joins TRBV7-2 and TRBJ1-2, with D perhaps TRBD1 (5 bases). V was cut by 4 bases and J by 10 bases, with 19 bases left in between. CDR1 and CDR2 (germline): SGHTA, FQGNSA. CDR3 size: 14 residues. DNA of the CDR3: TGTGCCAGCAGCTCCAGAGGGACGTCCGGGGACTACACCTTC. It specifies CASSSRGTSGDYTF.

This clonotype came up a few times. The rearrangement links TRBV5-4 to TRBJ2-7; D unclear. V lost 5 bases, J lost 7 bases, and 16 bases lay in between. Looked up from germline, CDR1 is SGHNT and CDR2 is YYREEE (reference sequence). CDR3 length equals 13 residues. CDR3 bases: TGTGCCAGCAGTTATGGACCGCCTCAGGAGCAGTACTTC. Its translation: CASSYGPPQEQYF.

V is TRBV6-6 and J is TRBJ1-5; tentative D call: TRBD1 (6 bases). There are 15 residues in the CDR3. The ends were cut back, 1 base at V and 1 base at J, with 8 bases in the middle. CDR1 and CDR2 (germline): MNHNY, SVGAGI (reference sequence). CDR3: CASSYYRESNQPQHF. CDR3 bases: TGTGCCAGCAGTTACTACAGGGAGAGCAATCAGCCCCAGCATTTT.